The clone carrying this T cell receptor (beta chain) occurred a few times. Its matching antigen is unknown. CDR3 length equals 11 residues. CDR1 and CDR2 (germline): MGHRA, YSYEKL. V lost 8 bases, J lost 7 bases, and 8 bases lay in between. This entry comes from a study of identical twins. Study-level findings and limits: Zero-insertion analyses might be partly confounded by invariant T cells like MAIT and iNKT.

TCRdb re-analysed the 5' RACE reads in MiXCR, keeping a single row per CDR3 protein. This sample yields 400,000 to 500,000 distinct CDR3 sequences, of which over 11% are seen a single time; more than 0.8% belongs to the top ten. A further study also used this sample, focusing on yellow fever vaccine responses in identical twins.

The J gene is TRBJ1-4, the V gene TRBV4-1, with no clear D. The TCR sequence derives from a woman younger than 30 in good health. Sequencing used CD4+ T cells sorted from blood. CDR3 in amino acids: CASRAAEKLFF. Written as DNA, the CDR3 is TGCGCCAGCCGGGCCGCTGAAAAACTGTTTTTT.